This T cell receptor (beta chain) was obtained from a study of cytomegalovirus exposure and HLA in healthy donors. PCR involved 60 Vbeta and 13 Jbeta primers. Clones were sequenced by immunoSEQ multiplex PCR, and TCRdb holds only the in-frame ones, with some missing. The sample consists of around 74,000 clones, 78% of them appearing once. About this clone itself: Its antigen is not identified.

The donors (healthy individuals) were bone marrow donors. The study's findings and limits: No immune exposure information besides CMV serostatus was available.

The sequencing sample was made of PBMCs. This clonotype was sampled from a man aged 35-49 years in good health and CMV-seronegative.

CDR3 loop: CASSLTVQETQYF. In nucleotides, the CDR3 is TGTGCCAGCAGCCTGACAGTCCAAGAGACCCAGTACTTC. This rearrangement joins TRBV14 to TRBJ2-5, with D maybe TRBD1 (5 bases). The CDR3 has 13 amino acids. Germline V gives CDR1 SGHDN, CDR2 FVKESK. V shed 4 bases and J shed 1 base, with 7 bases lying between them.